Listed below are T cell receptor beta chains from one sample, sequenced in a study of shared clonotypes between healthy human individuals. Here immunoSEQ multiplex PCR was the method, and the copy in TCRdb shows in-frame clones only, minus some. Among about 730,000 clones listed, 55% to 80% were seen once. Source material: memory CD4+ T cells sorted from blood. These receptors came from a woman aged 25 to 39 in good health. The CDR3 runs from the conserved cysteine through the conserved F or W. A D gene is named only where the DNA matches it firmly. Some rows have no size entry. The others give once, few or many, or a class for an expanded clone.

>TRBV14|.|TRBD2|TRBJ2-3
CASSLSTSGNQDTQYF
TGTGCCAGCAGCCTAAGCACTAGCGGGAATCAAGATACGCAGTATTTT
>TRBV6-6|.|TRBD2|TRBJ2-7
CASSPGGSYEQYF
TGTGCCAGCAGCCCGGGAGGGTCGTACGAGCAGTACTTC
>TRBV13|.|.|TRBJ2-7
CASSTPGRGSYEQYF
TGTGCCAGCAGCACACCGGGACGGGGCTCCTACGAGCAGTACTTC
>TRBV7-6|.|.|TRBJ2-1
CASSLASQTYNEQFF
TGTGCCAGCAGCTTAGCCTCCCAGACCTACAATGAGCAGTTCTTC
>TRBV25-1|.|.|TRBJ2-3
CASSETTGTSTDTQYF
TGTGCCAGCAGTGAAACGACTGGAACTAGCACAGATACGCAGTATTTT
>TRBV6-1|.|.|TRBJ1-1
CASIPLGAGTEAFF
TGTGCCAGCATCCCCCTGGGGGCTGGAACTGAAGCTTTCTTT
>TRBV19|once|.|TRBJ1-4
CASRPDFFAHEKLFF
TGTGCCAGTAGGCCGGACTTTTTCGCTCATGAAAAACTGTTTTTT
>TRBV7-2|.|.|TRBJ2-7
CASSLSSIYSEQYF
TGTGCCAGCAGCTTGAGTAGCATCTATTCCGAGCAGTACTTC
>TRBV5-1|medium-sized|TRBD2|TRBJ2-3
CASSVAGQFTDTQYF
TGCGCCAGCAGCGTAGCGGGGCAGTTCACAGATACGCAGTATTTT
>TRBV5-4|.|.|TRBJ1-1
CASSQGGGDTEAFF
TGTGCCAGCAGCCAGGGTGGGGGGGACACTGAAGCTTTCTTT
>TRBV4-2|.|TRBD2|TRBJ2-5
CASSQTGTSGRGETQYF
TGTGCCAGCAGCCAAACCGGGACTAGCGGGAGAGGCGAGACCCAGTACTTC
>TRBV20-1|.|.|TRBJ2-7
CSASSYEQYF
TGCAGTGCTAGCTCCTACGAGCAGTACTTC
>TRBV5-4|.|.|TRBJ1-2
CASSLSTDYGYTF
TGTGCCAGCAGCTTGTCGACAGACTATGGCTACACCTTC
>TRBV7-8|.|.|TRBJ2-7
CASSLQVSYEQYF
TGTGCCAGCAGCTTACAGGTCTCCTACGAGCAGTACTTC
>TRBV2|.|.|TRBJ1-2
CASAERGSNYGYTF
TGTGCCAGCGCGGAAAGGGGATCTAACTATGGCTACACCTTC
>TRBV7-3|.|.|TRBJ1-2
CASSDYGYTF
TGTGCCAGCAGCGACTATGGCTACACCTTC
>TRBV5-1|.|.|TRBJ2-2
CASSSDAGAGGELFF
TGCGCCAGCAGCTCGGACGCAGGGGCGGGCGGGGAGCTGTTTTTT
>TRBV27|.|.|TRBJ1-2
CAAGAQIANGYTF
TGTGCCGCGGGCGCCCAAATTGCGAATGGCTACACCTTC
>TRBV27|medium-sized|.|TRBJ1-1
CASSLSSGFTEAFF
TGTGCCAGCAGTTTATCTTCAGGGTTTACTGAAGCTTTCTTT
>TRBV18|.|TRBD1|TRBJ1-2
CASSKGALTDGYTF
TGTGCCAGCTCAAAGGGGGCTTTAACGGATGGCTACACCTTC
>TRBV7-8|.|.|TRBJ1-1
CASSLTRGLTEAFF
TGTGCCAGCAGCTTAACGCGGGGGCTAACTGAAGCTTTCTTT
>TRBV5-1|.|.|TRBJ2-1
CASSAGDGSYNEQFF
TGCGCCAGCAGCGCCGGCGACGGCTCCTACAATGAGCAGTTCTTC
>TRBV5-4|.|.|TRBJ2-2
CASSLAGRTGELFF
TGTGCCAGCAGCTTAGCAGGGCGGACCGGGGAGCTGTTTTTT
>TRBV5-1|many|.|TRBJ1-4
CASSLAPDGNNEKLFF
TGCGCCAGCAGCTTGGCACCCGACGGAAATAATGAAAAACTGTTTTTT
>TRBV7-9|.|TRBD2|TRBJ2-5
CASSLDVGLAGKETQYF
TGTGCCAGCAGCTTAGATGTGGGACTAGCGGGAAAAGAGACCCAGTACTTC
>TRBV25-1|.|TRBD1|TRBJ2-5
CASSPRQGQETQYF
TGTGCCAGCTCGCCCAGACAGGGACAAGAGACCCAGTACTTC
>TRBV27|.|.|TRBJ2-7
CASSLFPKTSYEQYF
TGTGCCAGCAGTTTATTTCCAAAGACTAGCTACGAGCAGTACTTC
>TRBV7-9|few|.|TRBJ1-1
CASSLGGTGKAFF
TGTGCCAGCAGCCTAGGGGGGACGGGAAAAGCTTTCTTT
>TRBV19|.|TRBD1|TRBJ1-2
CASSITLPQGAPALGGYTF
TGTGCCAGTAGTATAACCCTCCCCCAGGGGGCTCCCGCTCTGGGGGGCTACACCTTC
>TRBV28|.|.|TRBJ2-1
CASSSGVNEQFF
TGTGCCAGCAGTTCAGGGGTAAATGAGCAGTTCTTC
>TRBV28|once|.|TRBJ2-3
CASSAPSITDTQYF
TGTGCCAGCAGTGCGCCCTCGATCACAGATACGCAGTATTTT
>TRBV18|once|.|TRBJ1-1
CASSPGGTENTEAFF
TGTGCCAGCTCACCGGGGGGGACGGAGAACACTGAAGCTTTCTTT
>TRBV11-1|once|TRBD2|TRBJ2-1
CASSRGVNEQFF
TGTGCCAGCAGTCGGGGGGTCAATGAGCAGTTCTTC
>TRBV5-4|.|.|TRBJ2-2
CASSLGGGTNTGELFF
TGTGCCAGCAGCTTGGGAGGGGGTACGAACACCGGGGAGCTGTTTTTT
>TRBV29-1|.|.|TRBJ2-3
CSVEDLRGASTDTQYF
TGCAGCGTTGAAGATCTGCGGGGCGCTAGCACAGATACGCAGTATTTT
>TRBV7-2|.|TRBD2|TRBJ2-1
CASRRGTSGGHEQFF
TGTGCCAGCAGGCGCGGGACTAGCGGGGGCCATGAGCAGTTCTTC
>TRBV9|.|.|TRBJ2-2
CASSVRGGAGTGELFF
TGTGCCAGCAGCGTACGGGGCGGGGCCGGCACCGGGGAGCTGTTTTTT
>TRBV27|.|.|TRBJ1-1
CASRDGATTTEAFF
TGTGCCAGCAGGGATGGGGCGACGACCACTGAAGCTTTCTTT
>TRBV28|.|TRBD1|TRBJ1-5
CRTGPVYSNQPQHF
TGCCGGACAGGGCCGGTTTATAGCAATCAGCCCCAGCATTTT